A single T cell receptor beta chain is shown here with its context. The antigen is undetermined. The sample originates from a study of T cell responses to AZD1222 COVID-19 vaccine. Findings and limits, study-wide: Vaccine-associated CD4 TCRs ranged over spike, dominating at 160-218 and 743-854. Baseline antibody screening turned up just 6 or 7 seropositive AZD1222 recipients. Vaccination with two AZD1222 doses was followed by a rise in Spike-specific TCR breadth and depth. Repertoires were collected only later (after the peak T cell response had occurred).

V was clipped by 4 bases and J by 4 bases; unmatched bases: 10. This CDR3 spans 16 amino acids. Germline CDR1 and CDR2: SEHNR and FQNEAQ (reference sequence). TCRdb's copy holds only in-frame clones and misses some; the assay was immunoSEQ multiplex PCR. The top ten clones hold roughly 25% of a sample with approximately 74,000 clones, 83% of them seen once. The TCR originated in an adult who received the AZD1222 COVID-19 vaccine. This sample comprised peripheral blood, obtained 28 days after the second AZD1222 dose. The rearrangement joins TRBV7-9 to TRBJ2-3, with 8 bases that match TRBD2. CDR3 sequence: CASSSLSGATADTQYF. DNA of the CDR3: TGTGCCAGCAGCTCCCTTAGCGGGGCGACGGCAGATACGCAGTATTTT.